These 22 T cell receptor beta chains came from one sample sequenced in a study of blood T cell repertoires in COVID-19. Repertoires were generated with immunoSEQ multiplex PCR, while TCRdb's copy carries only in-frame clones and drops some. The sample records a few hundred thousand clones, around 87% being singletons. Material: peripheral blood. The receptors shown here come from an older woman with COVID-19, enrolled during active disease.

The chain has TRBV6-2 or TRBV6-3 and TRBJ2-3, with 10 positions matching TRBD2. This CDR3 comprises 19 residues. The germline gives CDR1 MNHEY, CDR2 SVGEGT. V lost 5 bases, J lost 2 bases, and 16 bases stayed unmatched. The CDR3 DNA reads TGTGCCAGCAGTCAACACCTCCTAGCGGGAGTCGGGTTCACAGATACGCAGTATTTT. It translates to CASSQHLLAGVGFTDTQYF.

The rearrangement joins TRBV11-2 to TRBJ2-4, with no clear D. The V gene's germline CDR1 is SGHAT and CDR2 FQNNGV. V was cut by 5 bases and J by 0 bases, with 8 bases left in between. The CDR3 is 14 amino acids. The CDR3 reads CASSPSGAKNIQYF. The CDR3 nucleotides read TGTGCCAGCAGCCCCTCGGGAGCCAAAAACATTCAGTACTTC.

The chain employs TRBV4-3 and TRBJ1-1; the D is unclear. Trimming cost V 1 base and J 6 bases, with 12 bases left between them. The CDR3 spans 14 residues. The V gene's germline CDR1 is LGHNA and CDR2 YSLEER. The CDR3 sequence: CASSQGVYSAEAFF. For the CDR3, the DNA is TGCGCCAGCAGCCAAGGGGTATATAGCGCTGAAGCTTTCTTT.

In DNA form, the CDR3 reads TGTGCCAGCAGTTTAACACAGTATGGCTACACCTTC. Amino acid sequence: CASSLTQYGYTF. The V gene is TRBV28, the J gene TRBJ1-2; D is uncertain. Looked up from germline, CDR1 is MDHEN and CDR2 is SYDVKM. The CDR3 loop spans 12 amino acids. With 2 bases removed from V and 5 bases from J, the gap between germline ends came to 6 bases.

The rearrangement uses TRBV4-1 and TRBJ2-5; TRBD1 matches 9 bases. J was trimmed by 2 bases and V by 4 bases; bases with no gene match: 8. The CDR3 is 16 residues long. The germline V gene has CDR1 MGHRA and CDR2 YSYEKL. The CDR3 nucleotides are TGCGCCAGCAGCCCAAGTGGGACAGGGCTACAAGAGACCCAGTACTTC. Translated, it gives CASSPSGTGLQETQYF.

V usage is TRBV19 and J usage is TRBJ2-1; 9 bases map to TRBD1. Germline V gene lookup returns CDR1 LNHDA and CDR2 SQIVND (reference sequence). This CDR3 region has 17 residues. The V and J ends lost 5 bases and 3 bases, in that order; junction bases with no gene match: 11. The CDR3 loop is CASSPVLGQGLYNEQFF. The CDR3, as DNA: TGTGCCAGTAGTCCCGTGTTGGGACAGGGACTCTACAATGAGCAGTTCTTC.

The chain is built from TRBV6-5 and TRBJ2-7, with D tentatively TRBD1 (6 bases). Trimming removed 5 bases from V and 5 bases from J, with 16 bases in between. The CDR3 has 14 residues. In germline, CDR1 is MNHEY, CDR2 SVGAGI. The CDR3 here is CASSPGHTGNEQYF. CDR3 DNA sequence: TGTGCCAGCAGTCCGGGCCACACAGGGAACGAGCAGTACTTC.

This clone was counted between two and nine times. The rearrangement uses TRBV11-2 and TRBJ1-3, with 8 bases fitting TRBD1. The CDR3 spans 15 residues. Germline CDR1 and CDR2: SGHAT and FQNNGV. V was pared by 6 bases and J by 4 bases, with 8 bases of the junction left unmatched. The CDR3 DNA follows: TGTGCCAGCAGACCCGGACAGGGTGTCGGAAACACCATATATTTT. Its protein product is CASRPGQGVGNTIYF.

This chain connects TRBV25-1 to TRBJ2-5; 9 nucleotides agree with TRBD2. V shed 9 bases and J 5 bases; nucleotides not matched to a gene: 13. CDR1 is MGHDK and CDR2 is SYGVNS in the germline V gene. The CDR3 is 15 amino acids. The DNA for the CDR3 is TGTGCCAGTTGGAATAGCGGGGGAGGTAGGGAGACCCAGTACTTC. Translated, it gives CASWNSGGGRETQYF.

This clone was counted a few times. J is TRBJ2-1 and V is TRBV5-1, with 9 bases that match TRBD2. Germline CDR1 reads SGHRS; CDR2 reads YFSETQ. The junction had 21 bases not matched to a gene; V was cut back by 4 bases and J by 7 bases. The length of the CDR3 is 19 residues. The CDR3 loop reads CASSTRDGGRALVGNEQFF. CDR3 in DNA: TGCGCCAGCAGCACCCGAGACGGCGGGAGGGCCCTCGTCGGGAATGAGCAGTTCTTC.

This clone was seen only a few times. This chain uses TRBV11-2 with TRBJ2-7; D is undetermined. Germline CDR1 reads SGHAT; CDR2 reads FQNNGV. Trimming pared 1 base from V and 0 bases from J, leaving 7 bases between. This CDR3 has 14 residues. The CDR3 sequence is CASSLVRSSYEQYF. In nucleotides, the CDR3 is TGTGCCAGCAGCTTAGTAAGGAGCTCCTACGAGCAGTACTTC.

This chain uses TRBV9 with TRBJ2-2, with TRBD2 matching 7 bases. V lost 4 bases, J lost 5 bases, and 8 bases stayed unmatched. CDR1 SGDLS and CDR2 YYNGEE come from the germline V gene. The CDR3 has 15 amino acids. CDR3 DNA sequence: TGTGCCAGCAGCCCGAGGCGGGAGTCGACCGGGGAGCTGTTTTTT. It encodes CASSPRRESTGELFF.

The chain joins TRBV5-1 to TRBJ2-1; 13 nucleotides match TRBD2. V shed 5 bases, J shed 9 bases, and the junction held 11 bases outside the gene matches. This CDR3 is 16 amino acids long. Germline V CDR1 and CDR2: SGHRS, YFSETQ. The DNA for the CDR3 is TGCGCCAGCAGACATCTTACTAGCGGGAGGGCCGGTGAGCAGTTCTTC. This translates into CASRHLTSGRAGEQFF.

The genes are TRBV15 and TRBJ2-7, with a possible D match to TRBD1 (6 bases). V lost 3 bases, J lost 4 bases, and 10 bases lay in between. CDR1 and CDR2 (germline): LNHNV, YYDKDF (reference sequence). The CDR3 sequence is 13 residues long. The chain's CDR3 is CATSSNRDYEQYF. Written as DNA, the CDR3 is TGTGCCACCAGCAGCAACAGGGATTACGAGCAGTACTTC.

The chain uses TRBV9 and TRBJ2-1, with D maybe TRBD2 (5 bases). Germline CDR1 reads SGDLS; CDR2 reads YYNGEE. The V gene lost 3 bases and the J gene lost 8 bases, with 21 bases spanning the gap. This CDR3 is 16 amino acids long. CDR3 protein: CASSAQTLPRRDEQFF. The CDR3 DNA sequence: TGTGCCAGCAGCGCCCAGACCCTCCCAAGGCGGGATGAGCAGTTCTTC.

The V gene is TRBV5-4, the J gene TRBJ2-7, with TRBD1 matching over 7 bases. Germline CDR1 SGHNT, CDR2 YYREEE (reference sequence). The length of the CDR3 is 13 residues. The J segment lost 3 bases and the V segment lost 4 bases, leaving 4 bases of the junction unmatched. CDR3 sequence: CASSLGQDYEQYF. DNA of the CDR3: TGTGCCAGCAGCCTAGGACAGGACTACGAGCAGTACTTC.

This clone has just one count. This sequence joins TRBV6-5 and TRBJ2-5; 7 nucleotides align to TRBD1. The CDR3 extends over 14 amino acids. The germline V gene has CDR1 MNHEY and CDR2 SVGAGI. V lost 6 bases to trimming and J lost 2 bases; unmatched junction nucleotides: 6. CDR3 in DNA: TGTGCCAGCAGGCGGTCAGGGGGTCAAGAGACCCAGTACTTC. Protein product: CASRRSGGQETQYF.

The rearrangement uses TRBV5-1 and TRBJ2-2, with D perhaps TRBD2 (6 bases). V was shortened by 4 bases and J by 2 bases, with 12 bases between the two germline ends. This CDR3 is 15 amino acids long. Germline loops: CDR1 SGHRS, CDR2 YFSETQ. CDR3 in DNA: TGCGCCAGCAGCCTTAGCGGATCTAACACCGGGGAGCTGTTTTTT. Translated, it gives CASSLSGSNTGELFF.

This clone was seen just once. This chain connects TRBV18 to TRBJ2-2; unclear D gene. Germline V gene data show CDR1 as KGHSH and CDR2 as LQKENI. The CDR3 extends over 12 amino acids. Trimming shortened V by 2 bases and J by 7 bases, and 5 bases separated the two germline ends. The CDR3 sequence: CASSPIVGELFF. In DNA form, the CDR3 reads TGTGCCAGCTCACCAATCGTCGGGGAGCTGTTTTTT.

V is TRBV7-2 and J is TRBJ2-7; 9 nucleotides line up with TRBD2. CDR3 length: 14 residues. V was pared by 5 bases and J by 1 base, with 3 bases of the junction left unmatched. CDR1 is SGHTA and CDR2 is FQGNSA in the germline V gene. CDR3 loop: CASSATSGSYEQYF. In DNA, the CDR3 is TGTGCCAGCAGCGCCACTAGCGGGTCCTACGAGCAGTACTTC.

This clone was detected a few times. The chain joins TRBV7-2 to TRBJ1-3; D might be TRBD1 (6 bases). There are 14 residues in the CDR3. CDR1 and CDR2 from the germline V gene are SGHTA and FQGNSA. The V end lost 6 bases, the J end lost 6 bases, and 15 bases lay between the germline ends. DNA for the CDR3: TGTGCCAGCAGACAACAGGGTTTTGCAAACACCATATATTTT. It translates to CASRQQGFANTIYF. The full variable domain, rest sourced from reference TRBV7-2 and TRBJ1-3, is GAGVSQSPSNKVTEKGKDVELRCDPISGHTALYWYRQSLGQGLEFLIYFQGNSAPDKSGLPSDRFSAERTGGSVSTLTIQRTQQEDSAVYLCASRQQGFANTIYFGEGSWLTVV.

The chain joins TRBV5-1 to TRBJ1-2; D call uncertain. CDR1 is SGHRS and CDR2 is YFSETQ in the germline V gene. The length of the CDR3 is 12 residues. V lost 4 bases and J lost 7, with 11 bases in between. DNA for the CDR3: TGCGCCAGCAGCACCTTAGCGGGTGGCTACACCTTC. This encodes CASSTLAGGYTF.